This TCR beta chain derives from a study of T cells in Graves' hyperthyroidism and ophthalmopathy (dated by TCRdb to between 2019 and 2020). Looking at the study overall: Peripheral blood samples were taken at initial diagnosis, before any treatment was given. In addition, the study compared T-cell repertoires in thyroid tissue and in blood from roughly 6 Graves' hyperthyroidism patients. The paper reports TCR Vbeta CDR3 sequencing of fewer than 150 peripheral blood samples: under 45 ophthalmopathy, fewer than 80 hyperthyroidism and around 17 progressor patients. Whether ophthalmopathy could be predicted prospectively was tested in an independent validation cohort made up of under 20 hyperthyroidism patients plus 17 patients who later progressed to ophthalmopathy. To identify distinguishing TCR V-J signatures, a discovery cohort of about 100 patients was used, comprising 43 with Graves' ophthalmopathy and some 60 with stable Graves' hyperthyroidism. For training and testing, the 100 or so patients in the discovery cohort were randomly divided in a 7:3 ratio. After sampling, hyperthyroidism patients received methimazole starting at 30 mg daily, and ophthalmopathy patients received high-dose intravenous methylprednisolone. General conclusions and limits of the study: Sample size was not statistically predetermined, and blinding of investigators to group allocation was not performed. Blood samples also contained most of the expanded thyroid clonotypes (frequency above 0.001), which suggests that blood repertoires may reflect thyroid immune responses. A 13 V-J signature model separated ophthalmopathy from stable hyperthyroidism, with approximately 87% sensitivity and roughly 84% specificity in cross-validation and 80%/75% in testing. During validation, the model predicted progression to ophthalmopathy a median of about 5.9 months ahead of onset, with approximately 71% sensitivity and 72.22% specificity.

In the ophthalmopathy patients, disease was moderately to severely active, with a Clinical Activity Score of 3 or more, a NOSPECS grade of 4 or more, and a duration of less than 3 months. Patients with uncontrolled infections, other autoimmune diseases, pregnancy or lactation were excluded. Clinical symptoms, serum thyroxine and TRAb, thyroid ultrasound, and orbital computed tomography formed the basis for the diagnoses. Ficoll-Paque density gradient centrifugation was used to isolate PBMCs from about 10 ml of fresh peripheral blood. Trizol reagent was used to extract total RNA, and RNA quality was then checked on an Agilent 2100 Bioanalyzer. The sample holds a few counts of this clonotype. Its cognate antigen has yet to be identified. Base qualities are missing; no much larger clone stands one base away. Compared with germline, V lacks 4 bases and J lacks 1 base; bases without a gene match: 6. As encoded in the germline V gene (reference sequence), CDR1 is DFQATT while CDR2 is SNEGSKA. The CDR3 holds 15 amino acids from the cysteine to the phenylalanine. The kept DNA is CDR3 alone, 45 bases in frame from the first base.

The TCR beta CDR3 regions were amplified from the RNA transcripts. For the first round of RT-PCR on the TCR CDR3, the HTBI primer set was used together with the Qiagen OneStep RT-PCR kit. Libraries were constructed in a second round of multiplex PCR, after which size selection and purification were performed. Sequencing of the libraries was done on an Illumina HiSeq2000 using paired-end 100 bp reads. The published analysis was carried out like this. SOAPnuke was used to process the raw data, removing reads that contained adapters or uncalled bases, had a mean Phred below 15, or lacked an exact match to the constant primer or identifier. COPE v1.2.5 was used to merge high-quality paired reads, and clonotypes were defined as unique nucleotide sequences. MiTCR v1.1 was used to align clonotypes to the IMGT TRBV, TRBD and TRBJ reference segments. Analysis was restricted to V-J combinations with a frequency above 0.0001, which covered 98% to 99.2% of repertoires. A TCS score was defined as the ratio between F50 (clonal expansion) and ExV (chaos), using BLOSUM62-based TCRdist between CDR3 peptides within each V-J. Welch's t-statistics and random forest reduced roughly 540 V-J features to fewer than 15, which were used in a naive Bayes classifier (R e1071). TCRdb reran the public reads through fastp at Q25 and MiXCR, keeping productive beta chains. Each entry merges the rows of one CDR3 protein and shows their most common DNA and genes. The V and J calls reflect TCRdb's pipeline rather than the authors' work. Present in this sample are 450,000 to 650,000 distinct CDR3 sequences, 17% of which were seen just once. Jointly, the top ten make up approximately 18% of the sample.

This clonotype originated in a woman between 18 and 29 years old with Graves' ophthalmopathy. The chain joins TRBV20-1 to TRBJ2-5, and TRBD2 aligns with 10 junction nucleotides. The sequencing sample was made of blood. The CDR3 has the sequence CSATLAGGLQETQYF. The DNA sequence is TGCAGTGCTACCTTAGCGGGGGGCCTCCAAGAGACCCAGTACTTC.